This TCR beta chain originates from a study of CD8+ T cells in alopecia areata. Study details: Each day, treated patients took oral tofacitinib twice, at 5 to 10 mg per dose.

Germline-derived CDR1 and CDR2 are SGHRS and YFSETQ. CDR3 length: 15 amino acids. V was cut by 1 base and J by 7 bases, with 18 bases left in between. Documented treatment: oral pan-JAK inhibitor, 5-10 mg twice daily. It was from PBMCs that CD4+ and CD8+ T cells were sorted. There are a few counts of this clone. Extraction and reverse transcription of RNA yielded cDNA as the sequencing template. Clones were read by immunoSEQ multiplex PCR, and TCRdb kept only the in-frame ones, dropping some. The sample has a few hundred thousand clones, 30% to 40% seen once; the top ten hold roughly 0.45%. The input for sequencing was CD4+ T cells sorted from blood, taken between weeks 30 and 35, from a patient treated with tofacitinib. The sequence was obtained from a human donor with alopecia areata. V gene TRBV5-1 combines with J gene TRBJ2-7; D not resolved. This CDR3 is CASSLINAPEEEQYF. The CDR3 nucleotides are TGCGCCAGCAGCTTGATTAACGCCCCCGAAGAGGAGCAGTACTTC.